This T cell receptor (beta chain) was captured in a study of T cell responses to AZD1222 COVID-19 vaccine. Of note for this clone: Its specificity is unknown.

Germline CDR1 reads SGHTA; CDR2 reads FQGTGA. J was trimmed by 8 bases and V by 6 bases; bases with no gene match: 6. CDR3 size: 13 residues. Clones were read by immunoSEQ multiplex PCR, and TCRdb kept only the in-frame ones, dropping some. The sample has fewer than 110,000 clones, around 87% seen once. The study, taken as a whole, reports: Recipients of two AZD1222 doses showed rising Spike-specific TCR breadth and depth.

The chain carries TRBV7-3 and TRBJ1-2, with 10 bases fitting TRBD1. The source of this sequence is an adult who received the AZD1222 COVID-19 vaccine. The material sequenced was peripheral blood, taken 28 days after the second AZD1222 dose. The CDR3 spells CASRKTGGEGYTF. CDR3 bases: TGTGCCAGCAGGAAGACAGGGGGCGAAGGCTACACCTTC.